These T cell receptor beta chains were read from a single sample in a study of post-analysis software for immune sequencing data. TCRdb processed the PCR reads anew with MiXCR; each CDR3 protein has one entry. The sample contains 400,000 to 500,000 distinct CDR3 sequences, 30% to 45% of which appear only once. Specimen: blood. The source is a girl aged 2-10 years with multiple sclerosis. Each CDR3 is given with its conserved first and last residue. A D gene is named only where the DNA matches it firmly. Size is omitted from some rows. Given values are once, few, many or a class for expanded clones.

cdr3_length | j_call | clone_size | d_call | v_call | cdr3_aa | cdr3_nt
15 | TRBJ2-7 | few | - | TRBV6-5 | CASSETDKPSYEQYF | TGTGCCAGCAGCGAGACAGATAAACCCTCCTACGAGCAGTACTTC
14 | TRBJ2-3 | few | TRBD2 | TRBV7-2 | CASSEAGITDTQYF | TGTGCCAGCAGCGAAGCGGGAATCACAGATACGCAGTATTTT
15 | TRBJ2-7 | - | - | TRBV14 | CASSQKKGVGLEQYF | TGTGCCAGCAGCCAAAAAAAGGGGGTCGGACTGGAGCAGTACTTC
14 | TRBJ1-2 | few | TRBD1 | TRBV20-1 | CSASKTGGNYGYTF | TGCAGTGCTAGCAAGACAGGGGGCAACTATGGCTACACCTTC
12 | TRBJ2-5 | - | - | TRBV28 | CASSLPSTEQYF | TGTGCCAGCAGTTTGCCGTCCACGGAGCAGTACTTC
15 | TRBJ2-1 | - | TRBD2 | TRBV27 | CASAEGLASYNEQFF | TGTGCCAGCGCCGAGGGACTAGCGTCCTACAATGAGCAGTTCTTC
15 | TRBJ1-2 | - | TRBD1 | TRBV4-3 | CASSQGGQGPYGYTF | TGCGCCAGCAGCCAAGGTGGACAGGGCCCCTATGGCTACACCTTC
14 | TRBJ1-2 | many | - | TRBV15 | CATSRPLYNYGYTF | TGTGCCACCAGCAGACCATTGTACAACTATGGCTACACCTTC
16 | TRBJ2-1 | - | - | TRBV4-1 | CASSHIKSRGNNEQFF | TGCGCCAGCAGCCATATAAAGTCGAGGGGGAACAATGAGCAGTTCTTC
18 | TRBJ2-4 | - | TRBD1 | TRBV5-1 | CASSLALGTGESRNIQYF | TGCGCCAGCAGCTTGGCCTTGGGGACAGGGGAGTCGAGGAACATTCAGTACTTC
15 | TRBJ2-3 | - | - | TRBV7-7 | CASSLGRGATDTQYF | TGTGCTAGCAGCTTAGGCAGGGGCGCGACAGATACGCAGTATTTT
13 | TRBJ2-3 | - | - | TRBV11-2 | CASSLGPTDTQYF | TGTGCCAGCAGCTTGGGACCCACAGATACGCAGTATTTT
13 | TRBJ1-5 | - | - | TRBV19 | CASSIPLHQPQHF | TGTGCCAGTAGTATTCCCCTACATCAGCCCCAGCATTTT
14 | TRBJ2-7 | few | TRBD2 | TRBV6-5 | CASSLGLGVYEQYF | TGTGCCAGCAGTTTAGGACTAGGCGTCTACGAGCAGTACTTC
12 | TRBJ2-7 | few | - | TRBV6-2/TRBV6-3 | CASSDTIGEQYF | TGTGCCAGCAGTGACACCATAGGGGAGCAGTACTTC
15 | TRBJ2-1 | - | TRBD2 | TRBV20-1 | CSARRPASGGNEQFF | TGCAGTGCTAGAAGACCTGCTAGCGGGGGGAATGAGCAGTTCTTC
18 | TRBJ2-1 | few | - | TRBV21-1 | CASSNPTGLQGYYNEQFF | TGTGCCAGCAGCAACCCTACGGGCCTACAGGGGTACTACAATGAGCAGTTCTTC
12 | TRBJ2-1 | - | TRBD1 | TRBV6-6 | CASSPTNRGPFF | TGTGCCAGCAGCCCAACTAACAGGGGGCCGTTCTTC
17 | TRBJ1-2 | - | TRBD1 | TRBV9 | CVSSVSPFEGTGNGYTF | TGTGTCAGCAGCGTTTCTCCCTTCGAAGGGACAGGGAATGGCTACACCTTC
15 | TRBJ1-2 | - | - | TRBV6-6 | CASSYGQVLSYGYTF | TGTGCCAGCAGTTACGGGCAGGTGCTCAGCTATGGCTACACCTTC
15 | TRBJ2-3 | - | TRBD2 | TRBV14 | CASSHSGRALDTQYF | TGTGCCAGCAGCCATAGCGGGAGGGCCCTAGATACGCAGTATTTT
12 | TRBJ2-1 | few | - | TRBV11-2 | CASSLVSYEQFF | TGTGCCAGCAGCCTTGTTTCTTATGAGCAGTTCTTC
14 | TRBJ1-5 | - | TRBD1 | TRBV10-3 | CAISTDRDNQPQHF | TGTGCCATCAGTACCGACAGGGACAATCAGCCCCAGCATTTT
15 | TRBJ2-6 | few | - | TRBV7-9 | CASSLTLTGANVLTF | TGTGCCAGCAGCTTGACTCTTACTGGGGCCAACGTCCTGACTTTC
14 | TRBJ2-3 | few | - | TRBV28 | CATIRVPVTDTQYF | TGTGCCACTATCAGGGTCCCGGTAACAGATACGCAGTATTTT
14 | TRBJ2-1 | - | TRBD2 | TRBV28 | CATLSAGVGNEQFF | TGTGCCACCCTATCCGCGGGAGTGGGGAATGAGCAGTTCTTC
15 | TRBJ2-7 | - | TRBD2 | TRBV6-5 | CASRPGLAGSYEQYF | TGTGCCAGCAGACCGGGACTAGCGGGCTCCTACGAGCAGTACTTC
17 | TRBJ1-5 | - | TRBD1 | TRBV6-2/TRBV6-3 | CASSPAIGQGSNQPQHF | TGTGCCAGCAGTCCCGCTATCGGACAGGGAAGCAATCAGCCCCAGCATTTT
14 | TRBJ2-5 | few | - | TRBV2 | CASRPRDGKETQYF | TGTGCCAGCAGACCTCGGGACGGAAAAGAGACCCAGTACTTC
14 | TRBJ2-7 | - | - | TRBV5-4 | CASSLGLSSYEQYF | TGTGCCAGCAGCTTGGGTCTTAGCTCCTACGAGCAGTACTTC
13 | TRBJ1-1 | - | - | TRBV19 | CASSMWGMTEAFF | TGTGCCAGTAGTATGTGGGGTATGACTGAAGCTTTCTTT
16 | TRBJ1-2 | - | TRBD1 | TRBV5-1 | CASSPDRALFNYGYTF | TGCGCCAGCAGCCCAGACAGGGCTCTTTTCAACTATGGCTACACCTTC
14 | TRBJ2-7 | few | - | TRBV20-1 | CSVAGQSSSYEQYF | TGCAGTGTCGCTGGACAGTCGAGCTCCTACGAGCAGTACTTC
16 | TRBJ2-5 | few | TRBD2 | TRBV11-2 | CASSSGLVRVGETQYF | TGTGCCAGCAGCTCCGGACTAGTAAGGGTAGGGGAGACCCAGTACTTC
15 | TRBJ2-1 | - | TRBD1 | TRBV6-5 | CASSSDRGSYNEQFF | TGTGCCAGCAGTTCCGACAGGGGGTCCTACAATGAGCAGTTCTTC
13 | TRBJ2-7 | - | - | TRBV20-1 | CSAAVLGGYEQYF | TGCAGTGCTGCCGTTTTAGGGGGCTACGAGCAGTACTTC
13 | TRBJ1-1 | - | - | TRBV5-1 | CASSLEPGREAFF | TGCGCCAGCAGCTTGGAGCCGGGCCGAGAAGCTTTCTTT
12 | TRBJ1-1 | - | - | TRBV28 | CASSFGAPGAFF | TGTGCCAGCAGTTTCGGGGCTCCTGGAGCTTTCTTT
15 | TRBJ2-7 | few | TRBD1 | TRBV20-1 | CSALPLTGSSYEQYF | TGCAGTGCACTTCCTTTGACAGGGAGCTCCTACGAGCAGTACTTC
15 | TRBJ2-1 | few | - | TRBV24-1 | CATSDIQGFGNEQFF | TGTGCCACCAGTGACATACAGGGTTTCGGCAATGAGCAGTTCTTC
17 | TRBJ1-2 | - | TRBD1 | TRBV13 | CASSAGTVPPNQDGYTF | TGTGCCAGCAGCGCAGGGACAGTCCCCCCTAATCAGGATGGCTACACCTTC
14 | TRBJ2-1 | few | - | TRBV6-6 | CASSYPPEHNEQFF | TGTGCCAGCAGTTACCCCCCAGAACACAATGAGCAGTTCTTC
16 | TRBJ2-7 | - | TRBD2 | TRBV13 | CASSNLAGNSYNEQYF | TGTGCCAGCAGCAATCTAGCGGGAAACTCCTACAATGAGCAGTACTTC
17 | TRBJ1-6 | - | TRBD1 | TRBV28 | CASITHRDRRLNSPLHF | TGTGCCAGTATAACTCACCGGGACAGGCGGTTGAATTCACCCCTCCACTTT
14 | TRBJ1-2 | - | - | TRBV12-3/TRBV12-4 | CASTHRRANYGYTF | TGTGCCAGCACCCACAGGAGGGCTAACTATGGCTACACCTTC
18 | TRBJ1-1 | - | TRBD1 | TRBV7-9 | CASSLAAYRDRDVPEAFF | TGTGCCAGCAGCTTAGCCGCCTACCGGGACAGGGATGTCCCTGAAGCTTTCTTT